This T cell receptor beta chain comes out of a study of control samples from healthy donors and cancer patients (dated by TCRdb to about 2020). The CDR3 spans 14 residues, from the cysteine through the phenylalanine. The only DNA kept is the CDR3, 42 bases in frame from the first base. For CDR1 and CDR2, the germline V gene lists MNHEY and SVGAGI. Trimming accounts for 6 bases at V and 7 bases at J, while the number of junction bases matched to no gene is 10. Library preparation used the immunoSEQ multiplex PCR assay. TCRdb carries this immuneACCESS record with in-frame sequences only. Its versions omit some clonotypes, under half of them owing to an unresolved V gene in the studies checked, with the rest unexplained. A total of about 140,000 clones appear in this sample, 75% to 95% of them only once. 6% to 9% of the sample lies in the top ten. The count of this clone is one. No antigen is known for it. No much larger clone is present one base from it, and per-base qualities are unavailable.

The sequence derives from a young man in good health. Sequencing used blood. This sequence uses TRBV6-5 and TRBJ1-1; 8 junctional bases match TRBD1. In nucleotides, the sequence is TGTGCCAGCAGCTTCGACAGGGGAGGGATTGAAGCTTTCTTT. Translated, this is CASSFDRGGIEAFF.